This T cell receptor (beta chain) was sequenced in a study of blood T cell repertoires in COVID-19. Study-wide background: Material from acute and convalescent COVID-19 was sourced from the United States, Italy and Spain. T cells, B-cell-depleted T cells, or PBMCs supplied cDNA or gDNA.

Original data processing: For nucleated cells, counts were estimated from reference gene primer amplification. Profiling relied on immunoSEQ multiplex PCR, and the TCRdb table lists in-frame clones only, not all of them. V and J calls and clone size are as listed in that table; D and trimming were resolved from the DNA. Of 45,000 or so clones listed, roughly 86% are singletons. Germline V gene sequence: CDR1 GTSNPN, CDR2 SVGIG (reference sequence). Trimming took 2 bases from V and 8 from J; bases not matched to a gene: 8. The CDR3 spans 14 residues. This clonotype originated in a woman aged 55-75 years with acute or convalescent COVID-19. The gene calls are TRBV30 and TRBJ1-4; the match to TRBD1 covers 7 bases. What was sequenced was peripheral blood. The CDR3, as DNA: TGTGCCTGGAGTCGGGACAGTGCCGCCGAAAAACTGTTTTTT. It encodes CAWSRDSAAEKLFF.